The 21 T cell receptor beta chains below all came from one sample that was sequenced in a study of T cell repertoires in aging, cancer and after chemotherapy. Rearranged V-D-J TRB sequences were amplified with a mixed TRB-A/B primer pool. TCRdb called the multiplex PCR reads again in MiXCR, with one record for every CDR3 protein. Here the sample spans about 21,000 distinct CDR3 sequences, roughly 35% being singletons. The template was genomic DNA from peripheral blood, not RNA. Sequenced material: blood. The receptors shown here come from a human donor with a solid tumor.

This clonotype is deemed medium-sized. V is TRBV27 and J is TRBJ2-3, with D uncertain. Germline CDR1 MNHEY, CDR2 SMNVEV (reference sequence). With 2 bases removed from V and 4 bases from J, the gap between germline ends came to 7 bases. The CDR3 sequence is 13 residues long. Here the CDR3 DNA reads TGTGCCAGCAGTTTAAGTCGTCCAGATACGCAGTATTTT. This translates into CASSLSRPDTQYF.

J is TRBJ2-1 and V is TRBV25-1, with 7 positions matching TRBD1. This CDR3 spans 15 amino acids. CDR1 is MGHDK, CDR2 SYGVNS, per germline. V trimming: 3 bases; J trimming: 5 bases; junction bases outside the gene matches: 7. The DNA of the CDR3 is TGTGCCAGCAGTGACCGGGACAGCCCCAACAATGAGCAGTTCTTC. Translating gives CASSDRDSPNNEQFF.

This clonotype was picked up a small number of times. V usage is TRBV18 and J usage is TRBJ2-3; D call uncertain. CDR1 and CDR2 from the germline V gene are KGHSH and LQKENI. The CDR3 contains 13 residues. V lost 3 bases and J 3 bases, leaving 7 bases between the germline ends. CDR3 in amino acids: CASSPEVTDTQYF. The CDR3 nucleotides are TGTGCCAGCTCACCCGAGGTTACAGATACGCAGTATTTT.

V usage is TRBV30 and J usage is TRBJ2-3; TRBD2 matches 14 bases. The CDR3 extends over 15 amino acids. Trimming at V came to 1 base and at J to 4 bases, leaving 1 base not matched to a gene. Germline V lookup: CDR1 GTSNPN, CDR2 SVGIG (reference sequence). CDR3 residues: CAWSEGLAGADTQYF. CDR3 coding DNA: TGTGCCTGGAGTGAGGGACTAGCGGGAGCAGATACGCAGTATTTT.

The chain employs TRBV29-1 and TRBJ1-5; TRBD1 is a possible D gene (5 bases). CDR3 length equals 12 residues. V lost 4 bases and J lost 3, with 7 bases in between. Germline V gene sequence: CDR1 SQVTM, CDR2 ANQGSEA. In DNA, the CDR3 is TGCAGCGTTGGGGGGTACAATCAGCCCCAGCATTTT. It yields the protein CSVGGYNQPQHF. Variable domain in full (rest from reference TRBV29-1 and TRBJ1-5): SAVISQKPSRDICQRGTSLTIQCQVDSQVTMMFWYRQQPGQSLTLIATANQGSEATYESGFVIDKFPISRPNLTFSTLTVSNMSPEDSSIYLCSVGGYNQPQHFGDGTRLSIL.

This clonotype was counted between two and nine times. The rearrangement uses TRBV27 and TRBJ1-4; no definite D call. Germline V gene data show CDR1 as MNHEY and CDR2 as SMNVEV (reference sequence). The length of the CDR3 is 13 residues. Between the trimmed V and J ends, which lost 3 bases and 6 bases, there was a span of 8 bases. The CDR3 spells CASSLNPYEKLFF. The CDR3 DNA is TGTGCCAGCAGTTTGAACCCTTATGAAAAACTGTTTTTT.

This clonotype was seen a handful of times. The chain joins TRBV7-6 to TRBJ2-1; no reliable D call. CDR1 SGHVS and CDR2 FNYEAQ come from the germline V gene. The CDR3 has 15 amino acids. The V and J ends lost 1 base and 0 bases respectively, with 7 bases between them. CDR3 region: CASSLGGVSYNEQFF. In DNA form, the CDR3 reads TGTGCCAGCAGCTTAGGTGGTGTCTCCTACAATGAGCAGTTCTTC.

This clonotype is termed medium-sized (0.01 to 0.1%). The chain links TRBV12-3 or TRBV12-4 to TRBJ1-3; TRBD1 matches 9 bases. The length of the CDR3 is 15 residues. The V segment lost 8 bases and the J segment 0 bases; nucleotides outside the gene matches: 5. CDR3 residues: CASGTGIYSGNTIYF. The CDR3 DNA reads as TGTGCCAGCGGGACAGGGATCTACTCTGGAAACACCATATATTTT.

This clonotype came up a few times. The chain recombines TRBV18 with TRBJ2-7; D is ambiguous. Germline V gene lookup returns CDR1 KGHSH and CDR2 LQKENI. The V gene lost 6 bases and the J gene lost 7 bases, with 16 bases spanning the gap. This CDR3 region has 13 residues. The CDR3, as DNA: TGTGCCAGCTCCCCCGCCCCCCGCGCAGAGCAGTACTTC. Its translation: CASSPAPRAEQYF.

This clonotype came up a few times. J is TRBJ2-7 and V is TRBV19; 11 positions match TRBD2. The V segment lost 9 bases and the J segment 12 bases; nucleotides outside the gene matches: 13. From germline, CDR1 is LNHDA and CDR2 SQIVND (reference sequence). This CDR3 spans 13 amino acids. The CDR3 loop is CASTTSGISRLYF. The CDR3 DNA follows: TGTGCCAGCACGACTAGCGGGATTAGCCGGCTGTACTTC.

The chain uses TRBV4-2 and TRBJ2-1, with TRBD2 matching 9 bases. Germline V gene data show CDR1 as LGHNA and CDR2 as YNFKEQ. This CDR3 spans 17 amino acids. Losses at the gene ends were 4 bases for V and 2 bases for J; bases not matched to a gene: 9. CDR3 nucleotides: TGTGCCAGCAGCCCTATGGGGCGGGAGGGGACCTACAATGAGCAGTTCTTC. It is translated as CASSPMGREGTYNEQFF.

This rearrangement joins TRBV5-5 to TRBJ2-5; a weak D match, TRBD2 (6 bases). Germline assignment: CDR1 SGHKS and CDR2 YYEKEE (reference sequence). The CDR3 contains 13 residues. Deletions cut 7 bases from V and 2 bases from J, with 12 bases between. The CDR3 spells CASSGGQQETQYF. For the CDR3, the DNA is TGTGCCAGCTCCGGAGGGCAGCAAGAGACCCAGTACTTC.

The CDR3: CASSLGGGVEQPQHF. CDR3 DNA: TGCGCCAGCAGCTTGGGGGGAGGGGTGGAACAGCCCCAGCATTTT. J is TRBJ1-5 and V is TRBV5-1, with D perhaps matching TRBD1 (5 bases). The CDR3 totals 15 residues. The germline V gene encodes CDR1 SGHRS and CDR2 YFSETQ. V lost 0 bases to trimming and J lost 7 bases, with 14 bases between them.

This sequence joins TRBV6-5 and TRBJ2-1; unclear D gene. V gave up 7 bases and J gave up 9 bases, with 13 bases separating them. The CDR3 is 12 residues long. Germline lookup yields CDR1 MNHEY and CDR2 SVGAGI. CDR3 sequence: CASTPGDGEQFF. The CDR3 bases are TGTGCCAGCACTCCAGGCGACGGTGAGCAGTTCTTC.

The chain uses TRBV6-2 or TRBV6-3 and TRBJ2-5; 9 bases map to TRBD1. V trimming: 6 bases; J trimming: 3 bases; junction bases outside the gene matches: 2. Germline V lookup: CDR1 MNHEY, CDR2 SVGEGT. The CDR3 has 13 amino acids. The CDR3 region is CASRRTGEETQYF. Written as DNA, the CDR3 is TGTGCCAGCAGACGGACAGGGGAAGAGACCCAGTACTTC.

In this sample, this clonotype turned up a few times. This chain connects TRBV14 to TRBJ2-3; TRBD1 or TRBD2 may be the D gene (5 bases each). The CDR3 sequence is 15 residues long. V lost 0 bases and J 5 bases, leaving 12 bases between the germline ends. CDR1 is SGHDN, CDR2 FVKESK, per germline. The CDR3 spells CASSQDRGALDTQYF. In nucleotides, the CDR3 is TGTGCCAGCAGCCAAGATAGGGGAGCCTTAGATACGCAGTATTTT.

The V call is TRBV30, the J call TRBJ1-4; 7 bases are shared with TRBD1. The CDR3 length is 14 residues. Trimming at V came to 0 bases and at J to 3 bases, leaving 1 base not matched to a gene. Germline V gene data show CDR1 as GTSNPN and CDR2 as SVGIG (reference sequence). The CDR3 DNA sequence: TGTGCCTGGAGTGTGGGGACAGCTAATGAAAAACTGTTTTTT. This codes for CAWSVGTANEKLFF.

On this clonotype: One junction end disagrees with the germline gene, perhaps due to a read error. This chain connects TRBV6-1 to TRBJ1-6; D is undetermined. The length of the CDR3 is 14 residues. In germline, CDR1 is MNHNS, CDR2 SASEGT. The CDR3 is CASSDPPIGGPLYF. For the CDR3, the DNA is TGTGCCAGCAGTGACCCTCCGATCGGTGGTCCCCTCTACTTT.

The sample holds a few counts of this clonotype. This rearrangement joins TRBV27 to TRBJ1-5; D remains ambiguous. Trimming shortened V by 3 bases and J by 3 bases, and 6 bases separated the two germline ends. The CDR3 has 13 amino acids. The germline V gene encodes CDR1 MNHEY and CDR2 SMNVEV (reference sequence). CDR3 sequence: CASSFRDNQPQHF. The CDR3 bases are TGTGCCAGCAGTTTTAGAGACAATCAGCCCCAGCATTTT.

V and J are TRBV12-3 or TRBV12-4 and TRBJ1-2, with a tentative D call TRBD1 (6 bases). The CDR3 has 14 amino acids. Trimming left V 3 bases short and J 3 bases short, with 11 bases between. CDR3 loop: CASSLGGRDYGYTF. The CDR3 bases are TGTGCCAGCAGTTTGGGGGGGCGCGACTATGGCTACACCTTC.

This clonotype was detected only a few times. The rearrangement links TRBV29-1 to TRBJ1-1; TRBD1 is a possible D gene (5 bases). The V gene's germline CDR1 is SQVTM and CDR2 ANQGSEA. V shed 6 bases and J shed 3 bases, with 11 bases lying between them. The CDR3 consists of 12 residues. The CDR3 spells CSVRLGDTEAFF. CDR3 nucleotides: TGCAGCGTCAGACTGGGGGACACTGAAGCTTTCTTT.